The 24 T cell receptor beta chains given below trace back to one sample, sequenced in a study of beta chain features in type 1 diabetes. Expressed TCRB transcripts were sequenced, since all the RNA that had been isolated was reverse transcribed. Data came from immunoSEQ multiplex PCR; TCRdb stores just in-frame clones and leaves some out. The data hold hundreds of thousands of clones, with 13% observed a single time. Study-wide findings and caveats: All four CD4+ subsets of Type 1 diabetes patients contained TCRB CDR3s that were moderately but significantly shorter.

These receptors are not linked to any known antigen. Sample: naive CD4+ T cells from blood. The origin of the receptors is a man younger than 35 with type 1 diabetes.

The chain joins TRBV5-1 to TRBJ1-1, with TRBD1 as a possible D gene (5 bases). CDR1 is SGHRS, CDR2 YFSETQ, per germline. Trimming stripped 4 bases from V and 4 bases from J, with 14 bases between. The CDR3 is made up of 14 amino acids. CDR3 bases: TGCGCCAGCAGCCCGGAGGGGTCCTCCACTGAAGCTTTCTTT. Encoded protein: CASSPEGSSTEAFF.

Many counts were recorded for this clone. The chain joins TRBV7-9 to TRBJ2-7; D unresolved. The germline gives CDR1 SEHNR, CDR2 FQNEAQ (reference sequence). Trimming shortened V by 5 bases and J by 0 bases, and 11 bases separated the two germline ends. The CDR3 spans 14 residues. CDR3 amino acids: CASSLESGSYEQYF. The CDR3 DNA follows: TGTGCCAGCAGCCTGGAAAGTGGCTCCTACGAGCAGTACTTC.

V usage is TRBV5-4 and J usage is TRBJ2-1, with TRBD1 matching 8 bases. V shed 0 bases and J 2 bases; nucleotides not matched to a gene: 1. CDR3 length equals 15 residues. Germline V gives CDR1 SGHNT, CDR2 YYREEE (reference sequence). CDR3 DNA sequence: TGTGCCAGCAGCTTGGCGGACAGGGCCTACAATGAGCAGTTCTTC. Translation gives CASSLADRAYNEQFF.

The gene calls are TRBV25-1 and TRBJ1-2, with TRBD1 as a possible D gene (5 bases). The germline V gene encodes CDR1 MGHDK and CDR2 SYGVNS. V shed 4 bases and J shed 4 bases, with 16 bases lying between them. CDR3 size: 15 residues. CDR3 sequence (DNA): TGTGCCAGCAGTGGACAGTTAAACTTATTCTATGGCTACACCTTC. Its protein product is CASSGQLNLFYGYTF.

This chain connects TRBV7-3 to TRBJ2-7, with 11 positions matching TRBD1. CDR3 length equals 15 residues. Trimming took 2 bases from V and 2 from J; bases not matched to a gene: 2. Germline lookup yields CDR1 SGHTA and CDR2 FQGTGA. CDR3 in DNA: TGTGCCAGCAGCTTATCGGGACAGGGGGCCTACGAGCAGTACTTC. Protein product: CASSLSGQGAYEQYF.

The CDR3 spells CASSEYASGEDRSYEQYF. The CDR3 nucleotides read TGTGCCAGCAGTGAATATGCTAGCGGGGAAGATCGGAGCTACGAGCAGTACTTC. J is TRBJ2-7 and V is TRBV25-1, with TRBD2 identical over 9 bases. Germline assignment: CDR1 MGHDK and CDR2 SYGVNS. Trimming at V came to 0 bases and at J to 3 bases, leaving 12 bases not matched to a gene. The CDR3 length is 18 residues.

This clone was seen once. This sample also contains other DNA sequences that code for the same CDR3. The rearrangement links TRBV27 to TRBJ1-2; 8 bases agree with TRBD1. CDR1 is MNHEY, CDR2 SMNVEV, per germline (reference sequence). There are 14 residues in the CDR3. Trimming removed 5 bases from V and 0 bases from J; junction bases left unmatched: 2. The CDR3 nucleotides are TGTGCCAGCAGTAGGACAGGGTCTAACTATGGCTACACCTTC. It translates to CASSRTGSNYGYTF.

The chain couples TRBV4-2 to TRBJ2-1, with D perhaps TRBD1 or TRBD2 (5 bases each). The germline V and J ends were trimmed by 1 base and 8 bases, with 15 bases remaining between them. This CDR3 is 15 amino acids long. Germline assignment: CDR1 LGHNA and CDR2 YNFKEQ. DNA of the CDR3: TGTGCCAGCAGCCAAGGAGCCTTACGGGGCGATGAGCAGTTCTTC. Translating gives CASSQGALRGDEQFF.

CDR3 sequence reads: CAWDRDLTYEQYF. DNA for the CDR3: TGTGCCTGGGACCGGGACCTTACCTACGAGCAGTACTTC. This sequence joins TRBV30 and TRBJ2-7; D may be TRBD1 or TRBD2 (5 bases each). V was shortened by 5 bases and J by 2 bases, with 13 bases between the two germline ends. CDR1 and CDR2 from the germline V gene are GTSNPN and SVGIG (reference sequence). The CDR3 extends over 13 amino acids.

This clone appeared a few times. V gene TRBV4-1 combines with J gene TRBJ1-3, with D perhaps matching TRBD1 (6 bases). Trimming cost V 0 bases and J 0 bases, with 21 bases left between them. From germline, CDR1 is MGHRA and CDR2 YSYEKL. This CDR3 contains 20 residues. The CDR3 sequence is CASSQEPDSVGLNSGNTIYF. The CDR3 DNA reads TGCGCCAGCAGCCAAGAACCGGACAGCGTAGGATTGAACTCTGGAAACACCATATATTTT.

In this sample, this clone turned up a few times. The chain carries TRBV5-1 and TRBJ1-1; 7 bases match TRBD1. The CDR3 spans 14 residues. Germline loops: CDR1 SGHRS, CDR2 YFSETQ. V lost 6 bases to trimming and J lost 0 bases; unmatched junction nucleotides: 5. The CDR3: CASTRTGMNTEAFF. The DNA of the CDR3 is TGCGCCAGCACCCGGACAGGTATGAACACTGAAGCTTTCTTT.

This chain uses TRBV30 with TRBJ2-2; tentative D call: TRBD1 (5 bases). The germline CDR1 and CDR2 sequences are GTSNPN and SVGIG (reference sequence). The V end lost 1 base, the J end lost 1 base, and 10 bases lay between the germline ends. This CDR3 is built from 15 residues. Here the CDR3 reads CAWSAKTVNTGELFF. The CDR3, as DNA: TGTGCCTGGAGTGCCAAGACAGTGAACACCGGGGAGCTGTTTTTT.

The table lists this clone with a few counts. The rearrangement links TRBV30 to TRBJ1-2, with D possibly matching TRBD1 (5 bases). Germline loops: CDR1 GTSNPN, CDR2 SVGIG (reference sequence). The CDR3 consists of 14 residues. The V gene lost 0 bases and the J gene lost 2 bases, with 10 bases spanning the gap. The CDR3 loop is CAWSVQAVNYGYTF. Here the CDR3 DNA reads TGTGCCTGGAGTGTACAGGCTGTAAACTATGGCTACACCTTC.

The table lists this clone with a few counts. The chain recombines TRBV19 with TRBJ2-1; TRBD1 is a possible D gene (7 bases). The CDR3 length is 13 residues. Germline CDR1 and CDR2: LNHDA and SQIVND (reference sequence). V lost 5 bases and J 7 bases, leaving 12 bases between the germline ends. CDR3 in DNA: TGTGCCAGTAGTGTTCAGGGGGGAAATGAGCAGTTCTTC. Its translation: CASSVQGGNEQFF.

V usage is TRBV4-1 and J usage is TRBJ1-5; TRBD1 aligns across 11 bases. The ends lost 1 base at V and 5 bases at J; junction bases unmatched: 4. This CDR3 has 16 residues. Per germline, CDR1 MGHRA and CDR2 YSYEKL. CDR3 in amino acids: CASSQGTGGWDQPQHF. The CDR3 nucleotides are TGCGCCAGCAGCCAAGGGACAGGGGGCTGGGATCAGCCCCAGCATTTT.

This clone was detected only a few times. This same CDR3 is encoded by further DNA sequences in the sample. V is TRBV18 and J is TRBJ2-2; D not certain. The CDR3 loop spans 15 amino acids. V dropped 1 base and J dropped 0 bases, with 6 bases sitting between them. Per germline, CDR1 KGHSH and CDR2 LQKENI. The CDR3 DNA is TGTGCCAGCTCACCACGTCAGCCGAACACCGGGGAGCTGTTTTTT. As protein: CASSPRQPNTGELFF.

In this sample, this clone turned up a few times. The conserved phenylalanine or tryptophan normally closing the CDR3 is absent here, so this likely arose from a read error. The DNA is left out, because the CDR3 cannot be placed on it with certainty; the CDR3 is given as TCRdb lists it. The chain has TRBV23-1 and TRBJ1-2; no check of the table's D call, TRBD1, against the DNA was made. TRBV23-1 is an open reading frame whose function is uncertain. The CDR3 numbers 14 amino acids, ends counted. The CDR3 sequence: CASSQSHIQAGRSS.

In its sample, this clone was seen a few times. V usage is TRBV2 and J usage is TRBJ2-3, with a tentative D call TRBD1 (5 bases). V gave up 11 bases and J gave up 0 bases, with 18 bases separating them. CDR3 length: 15 residues. The germline V gene has CDR1 SNHLY and CDR2 FYNNEI. CDR3 region: CAAGLEGESTDTQYF. The CDR3 DNA is TGTGCCGCTGGTTTGGAAGGGGAAAGCACAGATACGCAGTATTTT.

The chain uses TRBV30 and TRBJ1-1; 9 bases map to TRBD1. Germline V gives CDR1 GTSNPN, CDR2 SVGIG (reference sequence). The CDR3 has 14 amino acids. The J segment lost 5 bases and the V segment lost 4 bases, leaving 8 bases of the junction unmatched. The CDR3: CAWKIRTGVTEAFF. In DNA form, the CDR3 reads TGTGCCTGGAAGATCCGGACAGGGGTAACTGAAGCTTTCTTT.

As concerns this clone: This sample includes further DNA sequences coding for the same CDR3. The V gene is TRBV5-4, the J gene TRBJ2-6; D unclear. The CDR3 is 15 residues long. The V gene lost 0 bases and the J gene lost 1 base, with 5 bases spanning the gap. Germline CDR1 is SGHNT and CDR2 is YYREEE (reference sequence). The chain's CDR3 is CASSLEGSGANVLTF. The CDR3 region has the DNA TGTGCCAGCAGCTTGGAAGGATCTGGGGCCAACGTCCTGACTTTC.

This clone was seen a handful of times. This rearrangement joins TRBV30 to TRBJ1-1, with a tentative D call TRBD1 (6 bases). The CDR3 extends over 14 amino acids. The V end lost 0 bases, the J end lost 5 bases, and 13 bases lay between the germline ends. Germline values: CDR1 GTSNPN, CDR2 SVGIG (reference sequence). CDR3 nucleotide sequence: TGTGCCTGGAGTGTGACAGGTGGTTGGACTGAAGCTTTCTTT. Protein: CAWSVTGGWTEAFF.

This clone was observed a handful of times. CDR3 protein: CAWSPHPDNSYEQYF. CDR3 DNA: TGTGCCTGGAGTCCCCACCCGGACAACTCCTACGAGCAGTACTTC. The chain joins TRBV30 to TRBJ2-7; D is perhaps TRBD1 (5 bases). The germline V gene encodes CDR1 GTSNPN and CDR2 SVGIG (reference sequence). V dropped 2 bases and J dropped 0 bases, with 14 bases sitting between them. The CDR3 is 15 residues long.

The V gene is TRBV4-1, the J gene TRBJ1-2; tentative D call: TRBD1 (5 bases). CDR1 and CDR2 (germline): MGHRA, YSYEKL. This CDR3 has 15 residues. V was clipped by 5 bases and J by 5 bases, with 18 bases between them. The CDR3 sequence: CASSAAGGPPYGYTF. The CDR3 DNA sequence: TGCGCCAGCAGCGCGGCGGGGGGTCCTCCTTATGGCTACACCTTC.

This chain links TRBV4-1 with TRBJ2-1, with TRBD2 matching 7 bases. The CDR3 length is 15 residues. From germline, CDR1 is MGHRA and CDR2 YSYEKL. V gave up 2 bases and J gave up 8 bases; unmatched junction bases: 9. In DNA form, the CDR3 reads TGCGCCAGCAGCCAAACCGGAGCGGGGTTCCATGAGCAGTTCTTC. Its translation: CASSQTGAGFHEQFF.